A selection of T cell receptor beta chains follows, all from one sample in a study of T cell responses to AZD1222 COVID-19 vaccine. Libraries were prepared by immunoSEQ multiplex PCR; TCRdb keeps only in-frame clonotypes and omits some of them. The sample consists of fewer than 200,000 clones, approximately 90% of them appearing once. The sample here was peripheral blood, taken 28 days after the second dose of the MenACWY control vaccine. Receptor source: an adult who received the MenACWY meningococcal vaccine as a control. CDR3s include the opening cysteine and the closing phenylalanine or tryptophan. The D gene is left open where the match is weak. Some rows have no size entry. The others give once, few or many, or a class for an expanded clone.

size	J	V	D	DNA	CDR3
NA	TRBJ2-5	TRBV18	TRBD2	TGTGCCAGCTCACACCTTCGAACTAGCGGGAGCGGGGAGACCCAGTACTTC	CASSHLRTSGSGETQYF
NA	TRBJ1-4	TRBV7-2	NA	TGTGCCAGCAGCTTAGTAGCCACAACTAATGAAAAACTGTTTTTT	CASSLVATTNEKLFF
NA	TRBJ2-2	TRBV6-5	NA	TGTGCCAGCAGCAAGTTATTGGGTACCGGGGAGCTGTTTTTT	CASSKLLGTGELFF
NA	TRBJ1-6	TRBV12-3/TRBV12-4	NA	TGTGCCAGCACTTTCCTTGGAGATTCACCCCTCCACTTT	CASTFLGDSPLHF
NA	TRBJ2-1	TRBV5-8	NA	TGTGCCAGCGGGCCGGGGGACCCCTACAATGAGCAGTTCTTC	CASGPGDPYNEQFF
NA	TRBJ1-5	TRBV7-2	NA	TGTGCCAGCAGCCGGACAACAAGCAATCAGCCCCAGCATTTT	CASSRTTSNQPQHF
once	TRBJ1-1	TRBV12-3/TRBV12-4	NA	TGTGCCAGCAGCCCGACCCCTCGGACTGAAGCTTTCTTT	CASSPTPRTEAFF
NA	TRBJ1-1	TRBV28	TRBD1	TGTGCCAGCAGTTCCCGGACAGGTTCGACTGAAGCTTTCTTT	CASSSRTGSTEAFF
NA	TRBJ2-5	TRBV18	TRBD2	TGTGCCAGCTCTCCCCCGGGACTAGCGGGAGAGACCCAGTACTTC	CASSPPGLAGETQYF
NA	TRBJ2-1	TRBV5-4	TRBD2	TGTGCCAGCAGCTTCGGCGGGAGGAGCTCCTACAATGAGCAGTTCTTC	CASSFGGRSSYNEQFF
NA	TRBJ2-2	TRBV20-1	TRBD1	TGCAGTGCTAGTCACTCCGGGACAGACACCGGGGAGCTGTTTTTT	CSASHSGTDTGELFF
NA	TRBJ2-3	TRBV29-1	NA	TGCAGCGTTGAAGATGGGGGGTCTCTCCGAAATTTCGGTACGCAGTATTTT	CSVEDGGSLRNFGTQYF
once	TRBJ2-5	TRBV11-2	TRBD2	TGTGCCAGCAGGCCCCTAGCGGGAGCTGCAGAGACCCAGTACTTC	CASRPLAGAAETQYF
NA	TRBJ2-7	TRBV28	TRBD2	TGTGCCAGCAGTTCCCCTTTGGGGACTAGCGGGAGTGAGGGCGAGCAGTACTTC	CASSSPLGTSGSEGEQYF
NA	TRBJ2-7	TRBV25-1	NA	TGTGCCAGCAGTGAATGGGGGGTGGGTTCCTCCTACGAGCAGTACTTC	CASSEWGVGSSYEQYF
NA	TRBJ1-5	TRBV2	NA	TGTGCCAGCATGAGGGACACCCAAACCAGTTTT	CASMRDTQTSF
few	TRBJ2-7	TRBV7-2	NA	TGTGCCAGCAGCTTCGAGGAAGGACCCTACGAGCAGTACTTC	CASSFEEGPYEQYF
NA	TRBJ1-4	TRBV4-1	TRBD1	TGCGCCAGCAGCCCTCGAGTCGAGGGGGCTGAAAAACTGTTTTTT	CASSPRVEGAEKLFF